This T cell receptor beta chain emerged from a study of cytomegalovirus exposure and HLA in healthy donors. Sequencing was performed with immunoSEQ multiplex PCR; in TCRdb, only in-frame clones are kept and a portion is missing. The sample has around 300,000 clones; more than 75% are singletons. Germline CDR1 reads SGHTA; CDR2 reads FQGTGA. Trimming left V 5 bases short and J 3 bases short, with 14 bases between. CDR3 size: 14 residues. As for this clone: The target antigen is unknown.

Study-level findings and limits: In vitro testing confirmed a few CMV-associated chains as specific for CMV antigens. Cytomegalovirus association was listed for about 180 TCR beta chains. Rare TCR sequences dominated, though some public TCRs recurred in many donors. In the approximately 130 validation repertoires, around 95% of cluster scores exceeded 0, per a later analysis.

The chain links TRBV7-3 to TRBJ2-7, with a tentative D call TRBD1 (6 bases). The clonotype comes from a woman aged 18-35 years in good health and CMV-seronegative. Sequences were obtained from PBMCs. The CDR3 nucleotides read TGTGCCAGCAGCCCTGGGGCCAGGGGCTACGAGCAGTACTTC. As protein: CASSPGARGYEQYF.